This TCR beta chain originates from a study of Ad26.COV2.S vaccination and SARS-CoV-2 variants. The method was immunoSEQ multiplex PCR; TCRdb's version includes in-frame clones alone and lacks a portion of them. The sample lists over 350,000 clones, about nine tenths occurring once. V shed 1 base and J shed 0 bases, with 11 bases lying between them. CDR1 is MNHEY, CDR2 SMNVEV, per germline (reference sequence). This CDR3 has 16 amino acids. Treatment reported: about 20 received Ad26.COV2.S at low or high dose, single or two shots; about 5 received placebo; per-sample allocation not given. It was on day 63 after the first vaccine or placebo injection that samples were taken.

The J gene is TRBJ2-3, the V gene TRBV27, with D perhaps matching TRBD1 (5 bases). The clonotype originates from a person aged 18-65 years who received the Ad26.COV2.S COVID-19 vaccine or a placebo. This material consisted of peripheral blood, taken in a trial of Ad26.COV2.S vaccine versus placebo. CDR3: CASSLYDRPSTDTQYF. DNA for the CDR3: TGTGCCAGCAGTTTATATGACAGACCTAGCACAGATACGCAGTATTTT.